The sequence of this T cell receptor beta chain was determined in a study of vaccination and CD4 T cells after COVID-19. The table lists this clonotype with a count of one. No antigen is known for it. The germline gives CDR1 LGHDT, CDR2 YNNKEL (reference sequence). Trimming took 2 bases from V and 8 from J; bases not matched to a gene: 11. The CDR3 contains 15 residues. Treatment reported: roughly 11-day PBMC culture with coronavirus spike peptide pools or control peptides (ViraFEST assay). Peptide pools at approximately 9.1 ug/ml and IL-2 at 8 to 10 IU/ml were added to cultures of two million PBMCs per well. Days 3 and 7 saw half the medium replaced with fresh IL-2 medium. Cultured CD4+ T cell DNA underwent sequencing with the Oncomine TCR Beta short-read assay. TCRdb reanalysed the PCR reads using MiXCR and keeps one entry per CDR3 protein. The data hold under 20,000 distinct CDR3 sequences, with around four fifths observed a single time.

The chain has TRBV3-1 and TRBJ1-2, with TRBD1 identical over 7 bases. Sequenced here: CD4+ T cells from blood, cultured in vitro, sampled after SARS-CoV-2 vaccination. This TCR was recovered from a human donor who received a COVID-19 vaccine. DNA of the CDR3: TGTGCCAGCAGCCAAAGGGGGCAAGCTTCAGGGGGCTACACCTTC. Its translation is CASSQRGQASGGYTF.